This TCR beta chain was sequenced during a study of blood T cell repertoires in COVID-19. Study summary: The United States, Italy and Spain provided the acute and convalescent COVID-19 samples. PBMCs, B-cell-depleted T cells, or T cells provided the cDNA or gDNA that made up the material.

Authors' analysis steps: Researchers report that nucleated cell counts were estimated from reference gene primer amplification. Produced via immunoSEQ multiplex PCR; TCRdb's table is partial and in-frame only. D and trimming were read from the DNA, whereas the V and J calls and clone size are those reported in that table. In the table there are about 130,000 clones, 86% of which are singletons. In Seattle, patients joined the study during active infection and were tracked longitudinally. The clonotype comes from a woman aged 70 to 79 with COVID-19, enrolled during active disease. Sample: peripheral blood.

The CDR3 region is CASSLVGTSGGLDEQFF. The CDR3 DNA reads TGTGCCAGCAGTTTAGTGGGGACTAGCGGGGGACTCGATGAGCAGTTCTTC. This chain joins TRBV28 and TRBJ2-1; TRBD2 matches at 14 bases. The CDR3 has 17 amino acids. From germline, CDR1 is MDHEN and CDR2 SYDVKM. The V segment lost 2 bases and the J segment 8 bases; nucleotides outside the gene matches: 8.